A single sample gave rise to the 8 T cell receptor beta chains below, sequenced in a study of cytomegalovirus exposure and HLA in healthy donors. Some clones are missing from TCRdb's copy, which holds only in-frame ones; the method was immunoSEQ multiplex PCR. The sample includes about 71,000 clones, about 94% of them seen just once. Sample: PBMCs. These receptors came from a man aged 18 to 35 in good health and CMV-seropositive.

V gene TRBV10-3 combines with J gene TRBJ2-6, with a tentative D call TRBD2 (8 bases). Germline V CDR1 and CDR2: ENHRY, SYGVKD. CDR3 size: 17 residues. Trimming took off 8 bases at V and 0 bases at J, with 17 bases between the two ends. The DNA for the CDR3 is TGTGCCATCTCGGGAGGGGGCAAAAACTCTGGGGCCAACGTCCTGACTTTC. Translating it yields CAISGGGKNSGANVLTF.

The CDR3 sequence is CASIEEPDSYNEQFF. Written as DNA, the CDR3 is TGTGCCAGCATAGAGGAACCCGACTCCTACAATGAGCAGTTCTTC. The chain combines TRBV28 with TRBJ2-1; D unclear. The CDR3 contains 15 residues. V gave up 7 bases and J gave up 0 bases, with 13 bases separating them. Germline CDR1 reads MDHEN; CDR2 reads SYDVKM. Variable domain in full (rest from reference TRBV28 and TRBJ2-1): DVKVTQSSRYLVKRTGEKVFLECVQDMDHENMFWYRQDPGLGLRLIYFSYDVKMKEKGDIPEGYSVSREKKERFSLILESASTNQTSMYLCASIEEPDSYNEQFFGPGTRLTVL.

V usage is TRBV2 and J usage is TRBJ1-4, with TRBD1 matching 10 bases. CDR1 and CDR2 from the germline V gene are SNHLY and FYNNEI. The CDR3 is 15 residues long. Trimming took 11 bases from V and 3 from J; bases not matched to a gene: 9. The CDR3: CAGGQGVSANEKLFF. The CDR3 coding sequence is TGTGCCGGAGGACAGGGGGTTTCAGCTAATGAAAAACTGTTTTTT.

The gene calls are TRBV6-1 and TRBJ2-7; D perhaps matches TRBD2 (5 bases). Germline V lookup: CDR1 MNHNS, CDR2 SASEGT. The CDR3 length is 13 residues. The V end lost 8 bases, the J end lost 2 bases, and 13 bases lay between the germline ends. In DNA, the CDR3 is TGTGCCAGCCTTGGACTGCTTACCTACGAGCAGTACTTC. Its translation is CASLGLLTYEQYF.

This clone was detected only once. The chain combines TRBV7-3 with TRBJ2-7, with 14 bases that match TRBD2. The germline V gene has CDR1 SGHTA and CDR2 FQGTGA. V shed 4 bases, J shed 0 bases, and the junction held 5 bases outside the gene matches. The CDR3 spans 17 residues. This CDR3 is CASSSSGLAGVSYEQYF. CDR3 coding DNA: TGTGCCAGCAGCTCTTCGGGACTAGCGGGGGTCTCCTACGAGCAGTACTTC.

Written as DNA, the CDR3 is TGTGCCAGCTCACGACAGGGCGAGCCCCAGCATTTT. Amino acids: CASSRQGEPQHF. The rearrangement links TRBV18 to TRBJ1-5; 7 bases fit TRBD1. Germline CDR1 reads KGHSH; CDR2 reads LQKENI. The ends lost 4 bases at V and 8 bases at J; junction bases unmatched: 2. The CDR3 is 12 amino acids.

The chain carries TRBV18 and TRBJ2-7; the match to TRBD1 covers 8 bases. The V and J ends lost 1 base and 8 bases, in that order; junction bases with no gene match: 13. Germline loops: CDR1 KGHSH, CDR2 LQKENI. This CDR3 region has 16 residues. CDR3 DNA: TGTGCCAGCTCACCACTGGGGGGACAGGTGACCTCGCAGCAGTACTTC. As protein: CASSPLGGQVTSQQYF. Full variable domain (remainder filled in from reference TRBV18 and TRBJ2-7): NAGVMQNPRHLVRRRGQEARLRCSPMKGHSHVYWYRQLPEEGLKFMVYLQKENIIDESGMPKERFSAEFPKEGPSILRIQQVVRGDSAAYFCASSPLGGQVTSQQYFGPGTRLTVT.

The chain is built from TRBV11-3 and TRBJ2-1; 7 bases align to TRBD1. After removal of 4 bases from V and 7 bases from J, the junction contained 10 bases not matched to a gene. The CDR3 has 15 residues. The V gene's germline CDR1 is SGHNT and CDR2 YENEEA. CDR3 DNA sequence: TGTGCCAGCAGCTCCCGGCCAGGGGGTCGGAATGAGCAGTTCTTC. This codes for CASSSRPGGRNEQFF.